The source of this TCR beta chain is a study of OX40 agonist ivuxolimab in advanced cancers. In the study overall: Having had anti-PD-1, anti-PD-L1 or anti-CTLA-4 therapy before was allowed, and about 42% had some. General study results and limits: Certain nonresponding patients likewise had low normalized T-cell clonal expansion. At 0.1 to 3.0 mg/kg, CD4+ and CD8+ blood T cells expanded clonally by week 6. Among patients with partial responses at 0.1-3.0 mg/kg, clonal expansion was among the lowest.

Measured with immunoSEQ multiplex PCR; TCRdb has only the in-frame clones, and not every one. The table records tens of thousands of clones, 75% to 85% of them present only once. Notes on this clone: No antigen is known for it.

Trimming shortened V by 6 bases and J by 0 bases, and 6 bases separated the two germline ends. CDR1 and CDR2 (germline): SQVTM, ANQGSEA. The CDR3 covers 12 residues. This rearrangement joins TRBV29-1 to TRBJ1-3; D unresolved. This TCR derives from an adult with an advanced solid tumor such as melanoma, head and neck, liver or kidney cancer. The starting material was CD4+ or CD8+ T cells sorted from blood, obtained in a trial of the OX40 agonist ivuxolimab. CDR3 loop: CSVGFSGNTIYF. Written as DNA, the CDR3 is TGCAGCGTCGGATTCTCTGGAAACACCATATATTTT.